The T cell receptor beta chain under discussion was sequenced for a study of beta chain features in type 1 diabetes. The CDR3 totals 12 residues. The V gene's germline CDR1 is ENHRY and CDR2 SYGVKD. The V gene lost 10 bases and the J gene lost 0 bases, with 8 bases spanning the gap. Isolated RNA was reverse transcribed in full, so expressed TCRB transcripts were sequenced. The method was immunoSEQ multiplex PCR; TCRdb's version includes in-frame clones alone and lacks a portion of them. Counted here are tens of thousands of clones, roughly 31% occurring once; the ten biggest clones make up 0.45%. Study-wide points: In these data, an HLA type influence on TCRB rearrangement remained unresolved.

About this clone: The antigen is unknown.

The source is a woman aged 18 to 35 in good health. This chain uses TRBV10-3 with TRBJ2-3; D may be TRBD2 (6 bases). The sequenced sample consisted of stem cell memory CD4+ T cells from blood. CDR3 amino acids: CASGKSTDTQYF. The CDR3 bases are TGTGCCAGCGGGAAGAGCACAGATACGCAGTATTTT.